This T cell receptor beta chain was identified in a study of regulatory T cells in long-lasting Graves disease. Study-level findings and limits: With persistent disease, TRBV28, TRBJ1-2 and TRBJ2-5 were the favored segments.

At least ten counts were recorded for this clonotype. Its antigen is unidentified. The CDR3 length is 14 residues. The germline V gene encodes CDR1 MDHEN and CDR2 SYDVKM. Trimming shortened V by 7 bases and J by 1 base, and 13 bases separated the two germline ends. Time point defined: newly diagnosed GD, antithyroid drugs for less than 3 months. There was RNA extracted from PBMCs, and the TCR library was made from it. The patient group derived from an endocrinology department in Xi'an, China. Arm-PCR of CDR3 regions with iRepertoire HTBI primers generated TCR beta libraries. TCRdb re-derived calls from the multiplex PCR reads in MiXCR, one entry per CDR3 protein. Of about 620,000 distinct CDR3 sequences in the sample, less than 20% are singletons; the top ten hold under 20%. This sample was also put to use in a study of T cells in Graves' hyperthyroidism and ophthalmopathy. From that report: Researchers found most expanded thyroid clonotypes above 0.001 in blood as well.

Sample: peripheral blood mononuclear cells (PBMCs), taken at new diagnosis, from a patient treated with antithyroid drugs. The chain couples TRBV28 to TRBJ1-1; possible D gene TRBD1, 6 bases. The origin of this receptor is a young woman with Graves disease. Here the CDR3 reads CASTSGAGNTEAFF. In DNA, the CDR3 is TGTGCCAGCACATCAGGGGCGGGGAACACTGAAGCTTTCTTT.